These T cell receptor beta chains were read from a single sample in a study of cytomegalovirus exposure and HLA in healthy donors. Measured with immunoSEQ multiplex PCR; TCRdb has only the in-frame clones, and not every one. The sample lists around 120,000 clones, roughly 80% occurring once. The specimen was PBMCs. These receptor sequences come from a woman aged 40 to 55 in good health and CMV-seronegative. CDR3s include the opening cysteine and the closing phenylalanine or tryptophan. The D gene is left open where the match is weak. Rows may omit the clone size; those that give it use once, few, many or a size class.

cdr3_nt	cdr3_aa	v_call	d_call	clone_size	j_call
TGTGCCAGCAGAGAGGGAGGGGGCACAGATACGCAGTATTTT	CASREGGGTDTQYF	TRBV6-1	TRBD2	few	TRBJ2-3
TGTGCCAGCAGTTACTCGGGACAGCAAGAGACCCAGTACTTC	CASSYSGQQETQYF	TRBV6-6	TRBD1	-	TRBJ2-5
TGTGCCAGCAGCGTAGGATCGGGATCAGTCATCGGCTCTGGGGCCAACGTCCTGACTTTC	CASSVGSGSVIGSGANVLTF	TRBV9	-	-	TRBJ2-6
TGTGACTCGCGGGGGCGCATGGGCAATCAGCCCCAGCATTTT	CDSRGRMGNQPQHF	TRBV7-7	-	few	TRBJ1-5
TGTGCCAGCAGTGCATCAGGGGATGAGCAGTACTTC	CASSASGDEQYF	TRBV27	-	-	TRBJ2-7
TGTGCCAGCAACCGGGTCCCTACAGGGGCCCGCACAGATACGCAGTATTTT	CASNRVPTGARTDTQYF	TRBV28	TRBD1	-	TRBJ2-3
TGTGCCAGTAACCCTGGACAGGGGGCCAATCAGCCCCAGCATTTT	CASNPGQGANQPQHF	TRBV19	TRBD1	few	TRBJ1-5
TGTGCTAGCAGCTTAGGAGGGGGTGGAGAGACCCAGTACTTC	CASSLGGGGETQYF	TRBV7-7	-	-	TRBJ2-5
TGTGCCAGCAGCCCATTAAGGGGGAACACTGAAGCTTTCTTT	CASSPLRGNTEAFF	TRBV4-2	-	once	TRBJ1-1
TGTGCCAGCAGTCCCACAGGGGGTCCTAATGAAAAACTGTTTTTT	CASSPTGGPNEKLFF	TRBV27	TRBD1	once	TRBJ1-4
TGTGCCAGCTCACCACCGGTTGGAACTAGCGGGGGGGCCGATACGCAGTATTTT	CASSPPVGTSGGADTQYF	TRBV18	TRBD2	-	TRBJ2-3
TGTGCCAGCAGCTTCTCGGGTATGGTAGCTTTCTTT	CASSFSGMVAFF	TRBV7-2	-	-	TRBJ1-1
TGTGCCAGCAGCCAATGGGGTGGAGGACGGGGGGGGGAAAAATACAATGAGCAGTTCTTC	CASSQWGGGRGGEKYNEQFF	TRBV4-2	TRBD2	-	TRBJ2-1
TGTGCCAGCAGCCTAGGACAGGGGGCCCACTATGGCTACACCTTC	CASSLGQGAHYGYTF	TRBV5-4	TRBD1	-	TRBJ1-2
TGCGCCAGCAACAGGACAGAGGTGTCCTACGAGCAGTACTTC	CASNRTEVSYEQYF	TRBV10-1	-	-	TRBJ2-7
TGTGCCATCAAATCAGACACCTACGAGCAGTACTTC	CAIKSDTYEQYF	TRBV10-3	-	few	TRBJ2-7
TGTGCCAGCAGCCCCGTAGCGGGGAAAAGGGTATCCTACGAGCAGTACTTC	CASSPVAGKRVSYEQYF	TRBV11-2	TRBD2	many	TRBJ2-7
TGCGCCAGCAGCTTGGTTCAGAACCTCATGAACACTGAAGCTTTCTTT	CASSLVQNLMNTEAFF	TRBV5-1	-	-	TRBJ1-1
TGTGCCAGTAGTATTGGGGGCAGGGACACAGATACGCAGTATTTT	CASSIGGRDTDTQYF	TRBV19	-	-	TRBJ2-3
TGTGCCATCAGTGAGAGGCAGGCGAGCTCCTACAATGAGCAGTTCTTC	CAISERQASSYNEQFF	TRBV10-3	-	-	TRBJ2-1
TGTGCCAGCAGCCAAGAACCCCGGGACAGTCTGGCTCTGAACACTGAAGCTTTCTTT	CASSQEPRDSLALNTEAFF	TRBV4-2	TRBD1	-	TRBJ1-1
TGTGCCAGCAGTAAGGGGTACGAGGGGGTGCAGTTCTTC	CASSKGYEGVQFF	TRBV27	-	few	TRBJ2-1
TGTGCCAGCAGCCATCGCGGGGGGCTAAACTACAATGAGCAGTTCTTC	CASSHRGGLNYNEQFF	TRBV28	TRBD2	-	TRBJ2-1
TGTGCCAGTAGTCGAATACAGGGGGCAGAGCAGTACTTC	CASSRIQGAEQYF	TRBV19	TRBD1	-	TRBJ2-7
TGTGCCAGCAGCCAGACGACAGGGGGCGGTGAAGCTTTCTTT	CASSQTTGGGEAFF	TRBV27	TRBD1	few	TRBJ1-1
TGTGCCAGCAGCTTAAGGCTAACTAGCGGGAGCCACAATGAGCAGTTCTTC	CASSLRLTSGSHNEQFF	TRBV7-2	TRBD2	-	TRBJ2-1
TGTGCCAGCAGCCAAGGACGGGTCAATGAGCAGTTCTTC	CASSQGRVNEQFF	TRBV4-2	-	few	TRBJ2-1
TGTGCCAGCAGTTTACAGACTAGCAAGTCCTACGAGCAGTACTTC	CASSLQTSKSYEQYF	TRBV27	TRBD2	-	TRBJ2-7
TGTGCCATCAGTGATTACCGGGACAGGGGAAACACCATATATTTT	CAISDYRDRGNTIYF	TRBV10-3	TRBD1	-	TRBJ1-3
TGTGCCAGCAGTTACGGACAGGGGAATGAAAAACTGTTTTTT	CASSYGQGNEKLFF	TRBV6-5	TRBD1	-	TRBJ1-4
TGTGCCAGCAACCGGGACAGGGTCAACTATGGCTACACCTTC	CASNRDRVNYGYTF	TRBV6-1	TRBD1	-	TRBJ1-2
TGTGCCAGCAGGGACACTACGCGCACAGATACGCAGTATTTT	CASRDTTRTDTQYF	TRBV13	-	-	TRBJ2-3
TGTGCCAGCAGCGTAGGGGACAGCTCCTATAATTCACCCCTCCACTTT	CASSVGDSSYNSPLHF	TRBV9	TRBD1	few	TRBJ1-6
TGTGCCAGCAGCGTAGGGCAGGGGGCGACCTACGAGCAGTACTTC	CASSVGQGATYEQYF	TRBV9	TRBD1	-	TRBJ2-7
TGCGCCAGCAGCCAAGAACTAGCGGGGGGGCCCCATGAGCAGTTCTTC	CASSQELAGGPHEQFF	TRBV4-3	TRBD2	-	TRBJ2-1
TGTGCTAGTGGTTTGGGCCTAGCGGGGGGCGCAGATACGCAGTATTTT	CASGLGLAGGADTQYF	TRBV12-5	TRBD2	-	TRBJ2-3
TGCGCCAGCAGCCAAACAGGGGGTGGAGGGTTAGAGACCCAGTACTTC	CASSQTGGGGLETQYF	TRBV4-1	TRBD1	-	TRBJ2-5
TGCAGCGTTGAACAGGGTAACATTCAGTACTTC	CSVEQGNIQYF	TRBV29-1	-	few	TRBJ2-4
TGTGCCAGCAGCCCCTCGGGCGGACAGGGGGTCCACGAGCAGTACTTC	CASSPSGGQGVHEQYF	TRBV7-9	TRBD1	-	TRBJ2-7
TGCGCCAGCAGCTTGTACCCTACAGGGACTAACACCTACAATGAGCAGTTCTTC	CASSLYPTGTNTYNEQFF	TRBV5-1	-	-	TRBJ2-1
TGTGCCAGCAGCTACTTACGGGAGGGAGAGACCCAGTACTTC	CASSYLREGETQYF	TRBV7-2	TRBD2	-	TRBJ2-5
TGCGCCAGCAGCCCCGGACAGGGAGAGACCCAGTACTTC	CASSPGQGETQYF	TRBV5-1	TRBD1	-	TRBJ2-5
TGTGCCAGCAGCTTGGGACTAGCGGGAGATGAGCAGTACTTC	CASSLGLAGDEQYF	TRBV5-6	TRBD2	-	TRBJ2-7